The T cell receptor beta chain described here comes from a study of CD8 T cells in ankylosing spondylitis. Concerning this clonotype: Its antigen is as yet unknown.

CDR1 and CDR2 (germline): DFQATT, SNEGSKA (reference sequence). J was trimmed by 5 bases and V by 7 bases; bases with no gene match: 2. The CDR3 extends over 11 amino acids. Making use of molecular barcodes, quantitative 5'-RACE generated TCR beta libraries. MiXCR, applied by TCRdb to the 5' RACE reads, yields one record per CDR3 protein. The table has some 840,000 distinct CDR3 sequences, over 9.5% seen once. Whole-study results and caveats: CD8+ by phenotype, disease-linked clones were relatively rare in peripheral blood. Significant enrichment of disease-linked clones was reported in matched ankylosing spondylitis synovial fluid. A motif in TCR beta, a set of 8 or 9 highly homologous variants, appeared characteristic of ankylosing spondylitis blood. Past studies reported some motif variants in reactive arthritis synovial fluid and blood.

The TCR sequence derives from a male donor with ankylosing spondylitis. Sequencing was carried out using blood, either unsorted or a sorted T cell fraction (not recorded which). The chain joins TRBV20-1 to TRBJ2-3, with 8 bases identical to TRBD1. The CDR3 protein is CSGTGRDTQYF. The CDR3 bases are TGCAGTGGGACAGGGCGAGATACGCAGTATTTT.